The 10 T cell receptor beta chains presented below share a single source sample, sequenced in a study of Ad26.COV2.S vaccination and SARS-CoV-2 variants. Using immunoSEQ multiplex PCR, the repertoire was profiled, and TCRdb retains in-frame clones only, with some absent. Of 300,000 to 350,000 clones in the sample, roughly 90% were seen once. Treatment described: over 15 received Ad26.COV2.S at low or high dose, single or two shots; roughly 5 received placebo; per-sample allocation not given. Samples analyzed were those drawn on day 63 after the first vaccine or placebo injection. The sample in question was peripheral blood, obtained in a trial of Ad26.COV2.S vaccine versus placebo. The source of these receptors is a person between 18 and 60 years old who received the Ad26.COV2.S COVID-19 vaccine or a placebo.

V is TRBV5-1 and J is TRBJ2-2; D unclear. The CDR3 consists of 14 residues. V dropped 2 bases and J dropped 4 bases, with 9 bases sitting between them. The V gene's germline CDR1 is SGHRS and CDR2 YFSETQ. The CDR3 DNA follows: TGCGCCAGCAGCTTTAAGTGGAGCACCGGGGAGCTGTTTTTT. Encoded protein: CASSFKWSTGELFF.

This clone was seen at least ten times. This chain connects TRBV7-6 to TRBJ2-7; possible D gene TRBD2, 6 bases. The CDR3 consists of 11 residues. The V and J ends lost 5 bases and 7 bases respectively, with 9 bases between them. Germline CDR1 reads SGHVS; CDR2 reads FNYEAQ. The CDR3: CASSPGVEQYF. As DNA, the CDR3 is TGTGCCAGCAGCCCGGGAGTAGAGCAGTACTTC.

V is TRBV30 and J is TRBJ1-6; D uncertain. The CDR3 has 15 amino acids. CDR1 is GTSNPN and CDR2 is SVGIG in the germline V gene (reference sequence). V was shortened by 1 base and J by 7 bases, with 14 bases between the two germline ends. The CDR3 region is CAWSDFHATNSPLHF. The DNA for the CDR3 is TGTGCCTGGAGTGACTTCCACGCCACAAATTCACCCCTCCACTTT.

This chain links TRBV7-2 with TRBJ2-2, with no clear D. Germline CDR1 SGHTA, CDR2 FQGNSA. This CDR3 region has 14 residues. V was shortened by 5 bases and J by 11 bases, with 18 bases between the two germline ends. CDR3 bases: TGTGCCAGCAGCCCCCAAGGGATAGCAGGCGAGCTGTTTTTT. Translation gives CASSPQGIAGELFF.

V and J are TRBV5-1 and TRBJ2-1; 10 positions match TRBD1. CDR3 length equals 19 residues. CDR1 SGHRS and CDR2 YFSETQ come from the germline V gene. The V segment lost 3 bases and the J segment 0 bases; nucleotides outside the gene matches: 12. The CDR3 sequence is CASSSLGTGAVGSYNEQFF. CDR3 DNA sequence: TGCGCCAGCAGCTCTCTAGGGACAGGGGCCGTTGGCTCCTACAATGAGCAGTTCTTC.

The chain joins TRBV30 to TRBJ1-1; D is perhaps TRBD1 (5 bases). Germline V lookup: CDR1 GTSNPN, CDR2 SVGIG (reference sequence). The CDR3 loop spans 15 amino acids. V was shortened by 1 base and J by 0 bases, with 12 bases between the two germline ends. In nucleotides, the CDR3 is TGTGCCTGGAGTGCGGACACAAGCATGAACACTGAAGCTTTCTTT. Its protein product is CAWSADTSMNTEAFF.

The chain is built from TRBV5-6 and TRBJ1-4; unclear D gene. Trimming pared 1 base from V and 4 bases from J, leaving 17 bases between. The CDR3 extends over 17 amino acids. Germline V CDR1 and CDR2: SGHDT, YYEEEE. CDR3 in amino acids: CASSLIVGRQLNEKLFF. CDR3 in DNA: TGTGCCAGCAGCTTGATCGTCGGACGTCAACTTAATGAAAAACTGTTTTTT.

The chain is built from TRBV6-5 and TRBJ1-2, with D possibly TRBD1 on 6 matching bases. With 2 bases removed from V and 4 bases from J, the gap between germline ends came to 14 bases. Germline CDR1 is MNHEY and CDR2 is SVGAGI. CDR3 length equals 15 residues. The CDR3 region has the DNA TGTGCCAGCAGTTACGCGGCGACAGGAGTCTATGGCTACACCTTC. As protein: CASSYAATGVYGYTF.

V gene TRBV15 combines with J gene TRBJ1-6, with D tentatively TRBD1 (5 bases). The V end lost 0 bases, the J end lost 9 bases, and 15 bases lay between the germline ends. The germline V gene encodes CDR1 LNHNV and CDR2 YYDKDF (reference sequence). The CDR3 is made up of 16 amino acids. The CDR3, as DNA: TGTGCCACCAGCAGAGATATGAGGCCAGGGCGTTCACCCCTCCACTTT. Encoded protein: CATSRDMRPGRSPLHF.

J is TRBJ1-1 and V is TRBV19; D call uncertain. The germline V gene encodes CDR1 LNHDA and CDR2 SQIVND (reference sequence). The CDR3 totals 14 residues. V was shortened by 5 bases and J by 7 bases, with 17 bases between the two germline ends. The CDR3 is CASSRSSLGFEAFF. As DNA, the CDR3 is TGTGCCAGTAGTCGGTCTAGCTTAGGGTTTGAAGCTTTCTTT.